The 21 T cell receptor beta chains in this list originate from one sample, sequenced in a study of blood T cell repertoires in COVID-19. Clones were read by immunoSEQ multiplex PCR, and TCRdb kept only the in-frame ones, dropping some. The sample has 95,000 to 150,000 clones; roughly 90% are singletons. The sample was peripheral blood. All receptors derive from a woman aged 60-75 years with COVID-19, enrolled during active disease.

This clone has only a few counts. The genes are TRBV3-1 (or the pseudogene TRBV3-2) and TRBJ1-1; no reliable D call. From germline, CDR1 is LGHDT and CDR2 YNNKEL (reference sequence). Trimming shortened V by 1 base and J by 1 base, and 7 bases separated the two germline ends. The CDR3 extends over 14 amino acids. Here the CDR3 reads CASSQVRGNTEAFF. The CDR3 coding sequence is TGTGCCAGCAGCCAAGTCCGGGGGAACACTGAAGCTTTCTTT.

The J gene is TRBJ1-1, the V gene TRBV11-3; a possible D gene is TRBD1 (5 bases). V was cut by 1 base and J by 1 base, with 10 bases left in between. This CDR3 spans 15 amino acids. From germline, CDR1 is SGHNT and CDR2 YENEEA. This CDR3 is CASSLGRGRNTEAFF. CDR3 nucleotides: TGTGCCAGCAGCTTAGGAAGGGGCCGGAACACTGAAGCTTTCTTT.

J is TRBJ1-4 and V is TRBV4-2, with D tentatively TRBD1 (5 bases). CDR1 LGHNA and CDR2 YNFKEQ come from the germline V gene. V lost 0 bases to trimming and J lost 7 bases, with 15 bases between them. The CDR3 contains 16 residues. CDR3 residues: CASSQDWGRVGEKLFF. The CDR3 DNA reads as TGTGCCAGCAGCCAAGATTGGGGCAGGGTGGGTGAAAAACTGTTTTTT.

The chain has TRBV19 and TRBJ1-4, with D hard to call. The CDR3 loop spans 15 amino acids. Germline V gene data show CDR1 as LNHDA and CDR2 as SQIVND (reference sequence). V lost 5 bases and J 4 bases, leaving 14 bases between the germline ends. CDR3 DNA: TGTGCCAGTAGTCCGCTGGGAGCCCATAATGAAAAACTGTTTTTT. Protein sequence: CASSPLGAHNEKLFF.

J is TRBJ1-3 and V is TRBV4-2; D is unclear. Germline V gives CDR1 LGHNA, CDR2 YNFKEQ. There are 18 residues in the CDR3. V lost 4 bases, J lost 0 bases, and 19 bases lay in between. CDR3 in amino acids: CASSPRAGGQNSGNTIYF. The CDR3 bases are TGTGCCAGCAGCCCCCGGGCGGGAGGGCAGAACTCTGGAAACACCATATATTTT.

The rearrangement joins TRBV6-5 to TRBJ2-7; tentative D call: TRBD1 (6 bases). V gave up 0 bases and J gave up 3 bases, with 12 bases separating them. CDR1 is MNHEY, CDR2 SVGAGI, per germline. The CDR3 consists of 15 residues. DNA of the CDR3: TGTGCCAGCAGTTACTCGACAGGCCCTTACTACGAGCAGTACTTC. This codes for CASSYSTGPYYEQYF.

The V and J genes are TRBV11-3 and TRBJ2-3, with 12 bases lining up with TRBD2. V shed 4 bases and J 6 bases; nucleotides not matched to a gene: 8. Germline-derived CDR1 and CDR2 are SGHNT and YENEEA. CDR3 length equals 16 residues. Here the CDR3 reads CASSSRTSGDYDTQYF. As DNA, the CDR3 is TGTGCCAGCAGCTCACGGACTAGCGGGGACTACGATACGCAGTATTTT.

The chain employs TRBV6-6 and TRBJ1-2; 9 nucleotides agree with TRBD1. The length of the CDR3 is 15 residues. Germline CDR1 is MNHNY and CDR2 is SVGAGI (reference sequence). The J segment lost 4 bases and the V segment lost 2 bases, leaving 5 bases of the junction unmatched. DNA of the CDR3: TGTGCCAGCAGTTACCCGACAGGGGGAGTCTATGGCTACACCTTC. It yields the protein CASSYPTGGVYGYTF.

The rearrangement uses TRBV11-2 and TRBJ2-7; a weak D match, TRBD2 (5 bases). This CDR3 contains 13 residues. Trimming took off 5 bases at V and 3 bases at J, with 11 bases between the two ends. Germline V gene lookup returns CDR1 SGHAT and CDR2 FQNNGV. CDR3 nucleotide sequence: TGTGCCAGCAGCCCCGGGATGGGCTACGAGCAGTACTTC. This sequence encodes CASSPGMGYEQYF. The complete variable domain, with remaining parts taken from reference TRBV11-2 and TRBJ2-7, reads EAGVAQSPRYKIIEKRQSVAFWCNPISGHATLYWYQQILGQGPKLLIQFQNNGVVDDSQLPKDRFSAERLKGVDSTLKIQPAKLEDSAVYLCASSPGMGYEQYFGPGTRLTVT.

The chain uses TRBV5-1 and TRBJ2-3, with unresolved D. Per the germline V gene, CDR1 is SGHRS and CDR2 is YFSETQ. The CDR3 length is 14 residues. V was pared by 4 bases and J by 0 bases, with 9 bases between. Here the CDR3 reads CASSPSTSTDTQYF. The CDR3 DNA sequence: TGCGCCAGCAGCCCATCGACTAGCACAGATACGCAGTATTTT.

The chain is built from TRBV18 and TRBJ1-4, with D possibly TRBD1 on 5 matching bases. Germline-derived CDR1 and CDR2 are KGHSH and LQKENI. The CDR3 runs 16 residues. Trimming left V 3 bases short and J 5 bases short, with 16 bases between. CDR3 coding DNA: TGTGCCAGCTCACCCCTATCAGGGCACCGCAATGAAAAACTGTTTTTT. Its protein is CASSPLSGHRNEKLFF.

The V call is TRBV15, the J call TRBJ2-4; 8 nucleotides line up with TRBD1. The germline V gene encodes CDR1 LNHNV and CDR2 YYDKDF (reference sequence). The CDR3 consists of 15 residues. The ends lost 5 bases at V and 6 bases at J; junction bases unmatched: 9. The CDR3 sequence: CATSYGQGAVNIQYF. The CDR3 DNA reads TGTGCCACCAGCTACGGACAGGGAGCCGTAAACATTCAGTACTTC. The complete variable domain, with remaining parts taken from reference TRBV15 and TRBJ2-4, reads DAMVIQNPRYQVTQFGKPVTLSCSQTLNHNVMYWYQQKSSQAPKLLFHYYDKDFNNEADTPDNFQSRRPNTSFCFLDIRSPGLGDTAMYLCATSYGQGAVNIQYFGAGTRLSVL.

V and J are TRBV4-1 and TRBJ1-3; D gene unclear. This CDR3 region has 18 residues. CDR1 is MGHRA and CDR2 is YSYEKL in the germline V gene. V was trimmed by 0 bases and J by 1 base, leaving 16 bases between them. CDR3 in amino acids: CASSQDIVGKLSGNTIYF. In DNA form, the CDR3 reads TGCGCCAGCAGCCAAGATATTGTTGGTAAGCTTTCTGGAAACACCATATATTTT.

The V call is TRBV7-8, the J call TRBJ1-2; 11 bases match TRBD1. V shed 3 bases, J shed 8 bases, and the junction held 11 bases outside the gene matches. CDR1 is SGHVS, CDR2 FQNEAQ, per germline. The CDR3 totals 16 residues. CDR3 region: CASSFRTGGGVMGYTF. The CDR3 DNA reads as TGTGCCAGCAGCTTCCGGACAGGGGGCGGTGTGATGGGCTACACCTTC.

The CDR3 bases are TGTGCCAGCAGCTTGGCACTAGCGGGGGCCGGGGGGACCCAGTACTTC. It specifies CASSLALAGAGGTQYF. The V call is TRBV7-2, the J call TRBJ2-5, with 11 bases matching TRBD2. Germline CDR1 and CDR2: SGHTA and FQGNSA. This CDR3 spans 16 amino acids. After removal of 3 bases from V and 7 bases from J, the junction contained 10 bases not matched to a gene.

V is TRBV5-6 and J is TRBJ1-2; 7 bases agree with TRBD1. The length of the CDR3 is 15 residues. CDR1 is SGHDT and CDR2 is YYEEEE in the germline V gene. The V gene end was trimmed by 0 bases and the J gene end by 2 bases; junction bases not matched to a gene: 4. CDR3 DNA: TGTGCCAGCAGCTTGGGAGCAGGGGGAAACTATGGCTACACCTTC. Its protein product is CASSLGAGGNYGYTF.

The chain combines TRBV19 with TRBJ1-1, with 7 bases identical to TRBD1. The CDR3 has 14 residues. Germline V CDR1 and CDR2: LNHDA, SQIVND (reference sequence). J was trimmed by 1 base and V by 4 bases; bases with no gene match: 3. CDR3 sequence: CASSTQGGNTEAFF. CDR3 DNA: TGTGCCAGTAGTACGCAGGGGGGGAACACTGAAGCTTTCTTT.

V is TRBV10-3 and J is TRBJ1-2; D is perhaps TRBD1 (6 bases). CDR3 length: 16 amino acids. Germline V CDR1 and CDR2: ENHRY, SYGVKD. V was pared by 3 bases and J by 0 bases, with 14 bases between. CDR3 DNA: TGTGCCATCAGTGAAGGGGGAGCGACTACTAACTATGGCTACACCTTC. It codes for CAISEGGATTNYGYTF.

V is TRBV4-3 and J is TRBJ2-7, with 10 bases fitting TRBD2. V lost 0 bases and J lost 4; bases outside the gene matches: 6. There are 16 residues in the CDR3. The germline gives CDR1 LGHNA, CDR2 YSLEER. This CDR3 reads CASSQDWASGGYEQYF. The CDR3 coding sequence is TGCGCCAGCAGCCAAGATTGGGCTAGCGGGGGTTACGAGCAGTACTTC.

The sample holds a few counts of this clone. This sequence joins TRBV15 and TRBJ1-5; D is unclear. Trimming left V 0 bases short and J 0 bases short, with 12 bases between. CDR1 is LNHNV and CDR2 is YYDKDF in the germline V gene (reference sequence). The length of the CDR3 is 17 residues. The CDR3 reads CATSRDMEINSNQPQHF. The CDR3, as DNA: TGTGCCACCAGCAGAGATATGGAGATCAATAGCAATCAGCCCCAGCATTTT.

The chain joins TRBV28 to TRBJ1-5; D may be TRBD1 (5 bases). From germline, CDR1 is MDHEN and CDR2 SYDVKM. With 3 bases removed from V and 2 bases from J, the gap between germline ends came to 17 bases. This CDR3 has 17 amino acids. The DNA for the CDR3 is TGTGCCAGCAGTTTGTTTCCTCGCTCGGGGGGCAATCAGCCCCAGCATTTT. It specifies CASSLFPRSGGNQPQHF.